These 8 T cell receptor beta chains were sequenced from one sample in a study of T-cell memory formation after mild COVID-19. TCRdb ran MiXCR on the 5' RACE reads and lists one entry per CDR3 protein. The table lists around 250,000 distinct CDR3 sequences, over 9% of them singletons. The sample comprised PBMCs or a T cell subset sorted from them (not recorded which). The origin of the receptors is a young man who had mild COVID-19 (a few samples of this study predate the infection). Cell type and time point are not known.

This clonotype was found many times. The chain combines TRBV20-1 with TRBJ1-1, with unresolved D. Germline values: CDR1 DFQATT, CDR2 SNEGSKA (reference sequence). The CDR3 is made up of 13 amino acids. V lost 3 bases and J lost 1, with 9 bases in between. CDR3 nucleotides: TGCAGTGCTAGCGGCAGATGGAACACTGAAGCTTTCTTT. Encoded protein: CSASGRWNTEAFF.

The rearrangement uses TRBV28 and TRBJ2-2, with D possibly matching TRBD2 (6 bases). The V and J ends lost 3 bases and 4 bases respectively, with 6 bases between them. Germline V gives CDR1 MDHEN, CDR2 SYDVKM. The CDR3 spans 13 residues. CDR3: CASSLEGTGELFF. The CDR3 nucleotides read TGTGCCAGCAGTTTGGAGGGCACCGGGGAGCTGTTTTTT.

The V and J genes are TRBV7-2 and TRBJ1-2, with D possibly matching TRBD1 (6 bases). Germline V CDR1 and CDR2: SGHTA, FQGNSA. Trimming removed 3 bases at V and 4 bases at J, with 9 bases between. This CDR3 contains 13 residues. CDR3 nucleotide sequence: TGTGCCAGCAGCTTTCCGGACAGCTATGGCTACACCTTC. The encoded protein is CASSFPDSYGYTF.

The rearrangement links TRBV25-1 to TRBJ2-3, with D uncertain. The germline CDR1 and CDR2 sequences are MGHDK and SYGVNS. V was cut by 5 bases and J by 5 bases, with 11 bases left in between. This CDR3 spans 13 amino acids. In nucleotides, the CDR3 is TGTGCCAGCAGTCTTCCCCAGGAAGATACGCAGTATTTT. Its translation: CASSLPQEDTQYF.

In its sample, this clonotype was seen a few times. The chain combines TRBV9 with TRBJ2-3, with D possibly being TRBD1 or TRBD2 (6 bases each). The CDR3 totals 14 residues. Trimming stripped 1 base from V and 2 bases from J, with 8 bases between. Germline V gene lookup returns CDR1 SGDLS and CDR2 YYNGEE. CDR3 sequence (DNA): TGTGCCAGCAGCGTATCGGGGGCCACAGATACGCAGTATTTT. Its translation: CASSVSGATDTQYF.

This clonotype has only one observation. The V and J genes are TRBV4-3 and TRBJ2-1; D remains unclear. This CDR3 spans 13 amino acids. The germline V gene encodes CDR1 LGHNA and CDR2 YSLEER. Trimming removed 2 bases from V and 6 bases from J, with 8 bases in between. CDR3 residues: CASSQIEFNEQFF. The CDR3 coding sequence is TGCGCCAGCAGCCAAATTGAGTTCAATGAGCAGTTCTTC.

The CDR3 DNA reads TGCAGTGGGCAAGCAGGGGAGCAGTTCTTC. Amino acids: CSGQAGEQFF. The V gene is TRBV20-1, the J gene TRBJ2-1; perhaps TRBD1 as D (5 bases). V shed 7 bases and J shed 10 bases, with 11 bases lying between them. Germline loops: CDR1 DFQATT, CDR2 SNEGSKA (reference sequence). The CDR3 covers 10 residues.

This clonotype was recorded at least ten times. This rearrangement joins TRBV7-2 to TRBJ1-1, with D maybe TRBD1 (5 bases). Germline assignment: CDR1 SGHTA and CDR2 FQGNSA. The germline V and J ends were trimmed by 5 bases and 3 bases, with 13 bases remaining between them. CDR3 length: 14 amino acids. CDR3 DNA sequence: TGTGCCAGCAGCCAGCGGTGGGGGGACACTGAAGCTTTCTTT. Translating it yields CASSQRWGDTEAFF.